The 14 T cell receptor beta chains below all came from one sample that was sequenced in a study of patients and donors after allogeneic stem cell transplantation (dated by TCRdb to the early 2020s). To prepare the library, RT-PCR was applied. Instrument on record: NextSeq 550. Using fastp trimming at Q25 and MiXCR clonotype assembly, TCRdb reanalyzed the public sequencing data and kept in-frame beta chains. Here each entry gathers all rows of one CDR3 protein and keeps the most common genes and DNA. Across this sample there are approximately 200,000 distinct CDR3 sequences, with less than 50% seen only once. Roughly 11% of the sample is held by the ten biggest clonotypes. Sequencing was performed on blood, either unsorted or a sorted T cell fraction (not recorded which). The receptor source for this set is a human donor who was either an allogeneic HSCT recipient or a stem cell or donor lymphocyte infusion donor (not recorded which). It is not recorded whose cells these are; they may come from a transplant donor.

This chain links TRBV6-6 with TRBJ2-1; TRBD1 agrees at 7 bases. V was pared by 4 bases and J by 5 bases, with 11 bases of the junction left unmatched. The CDR3 is made up of 16 amino acids. Germline V gene sequence: CDR1 MNHNY, CDR2 SVGAGI (reference sequence). The CDR3, as DNA: TGTGCCAGCAGTTTTAAACCGGGACAGACAAACAATGAGCAGTTCTTC. Protein sequence: CASSFKPGQTNNEQFF.

In its sample, this clonotype was seen once. The rearrangement joins TRBV13 to TRBJ1-1; D unresolved. The CDR3 covers 14 residues. V lost 4 bases to trimming and J lost 1 base, with 10 bases between them. Germline CDR1 reads PRHDT; CDR2 reads FYEKMQ (reference sequence). The CDR3 reads CASSSSSRNTEAFF. CDR3 DNA sequence: TGTGCCAGCAGCTCCTCGTCAAGGAACACTGAAGCTTTCTTT.

This chain joins TRBV2 and TRBJ2-1; perhaps TRBD1 as D (6 bases). Trimming took off 6 bases at V and 3 bases at J, with 9 bases between the two ends. The CDR3 runs to 13 residues. Germline-derived CDR1 and CDR2 are SNHLY and FYNNEI. This CDR3 reads CASRQDSYNEQFF. Here the CDR3 DNA reads TGTGCCAGCAGGCAGGACAGCTACAATGAGCAGTTCTTC.

V is TRBV5-5 and J is TRBJ2-7, with 9 bases matching TRBD2. Per the germline V gene, CDR1 is SGHKS and CDR2 is YYEKEE (reference sequence). J was trimmed by 3 bases and V by 0 bases; bases with no gene match: 13. CDR3 size: 18 residues. The CDR3, as DNA: TGTGCCAGCAGCTTGGATCGTAGCGGGGGCTACTGGCTCTACGAGCAGTACTTC. This encodes CASSLDRSGGYWLYEQYF.

The chain uses TRBV18 and TRBJ1-5; D call uncertain. CDR1 KGHSH and CDR2 LQKENI come from the germline V gene. Between the trimmed V and J ends, which lost 3 bases and 5 bases, there was a span of 8 bases. The CDR3 length is 13 residues. The CDR3 DNA reads as TGTGCCAGCTCACCGGGTCGGGATCAGCCCCAGCATTTT. It specifies CASSPGRDQPQHF.

A word on this clonotype: A junction end diverges from the germline sequence, so it may reflect a read error. The chain joins TRBV27 to TRBJ2-1; TRBD2 agrees at 14 bases. This CDR3 region has 15 residues. Germline V lookup: CDR1 MNHEY, CDR2 SMNVEV (reference sequence). The CDR3 DNA sequence: TGTGACAGCACCTGGACTAGCGGGGGGTCCAATGAGCAGTTCTTC. Its translation: CDSTWTSGGSNEQFF.

This clonotype was picked up a small number of times. The chain carries TRBV10-3 and TRBJ1-2; D gene ambiguous. Germline V lookup: CDR1 ENHRY, CDR2 SYGVKD. The CDR3 runs to 13 residues. V lost 3 bases, J lost 4 bases, and 9 bases lay in between. The CDR3 DNA reads as TGTGCCATCAGTGATCCAGAGACCTATGGCTACACCTTC. Protein: CAISDPETYGYTF.

The chain couples TRBV4-2 to TRBJ2-2; maybe TRBD2 (6 bases). The germline V gene encodes CDR1 LGHNA and CDR2 YNFKEQ. Between the trimmed V and J ends, which lost 6 bases and 7 bases, there was a span of 24 bases. CDR3 length equals 17 residues. Written as DNA, the CDR3 is TGTGCCAGCAGAGGAATCTCCGGGACTCTCCCAAGCGGGGAGCTGTTTTTT. It is translated as CASRGISGTLPSGELFF.

The sample holds a few counts of this clonotype. The rearrangement uses TRBV20-1 and TRBJ1-4; D may be TRBD1 (5 bases). Trimming left V 6 bases short and J 0 bases short, with 11 bases between. Germline CDR1 reads DFQATT; CDR2 reads SNEGSKA (reference sequence). The CDR3 spans 14 residues. CDR3 loop: CSAQRQPTNEKLFF. The CDR3 coding sequence is TGCAGTGCCCAGCGACAGCCAACTAATGAAAAACTGTTTTTT.

The chain is built from TRBV27 and TRBJ1-6; D gene ambiguous. The germline V and J ends were trimmed by 4 bases and 10 bases, with 14 bases remaining between them. CDR1 and CDR2 from the germline V gene are MNHEY and SMNVEV (reference sequence). CDR3 length: 14 residues. CDR3 nucleotide sequence: TGTGCCAGCAGTTCGGGTCCTCTCGGCTCACCCCTCCACTTT. It translates to CASSSGPLGSPLHF.

The V gene is TRBV29-1, the J gene TRBJ2-3; D remains unclear. Trimming cost V 6 bases and J 0 bases, with 13 bases left between them. The CDR3 length is 14 residues. Germline CDR1 SQVTM, CDR2 ANQGSEA. CDR3: CSVAADHSTDTQYF. The CDR3 DNA is TGCAGCGTGGCTGCGGACCATAGCACAGATACGCAGTATTTT.

The V call is TRBV30, the J call TRBJ1-5; D perhaps matches TRBD1 (5 bases). The germline V gene has CDR1 GTSNPN and CDR2 SVGIG (reference sequence). V was pared by 4 bases and J by 6 bases, with 16 bases between. The CDR3 totals 14 residues. CDR3 bases: TGTGCCTGGAATCAAGGGGAAGCGGGTCAGCCCCAGCATTTT. The encoded protein is CAWNQGEAGQPQHF. Combining the CDR3 with reference TRBV30 and TRBJ1-5 gives the whole variable domain SQTIHQWPATLVQPVGSPLSLECTVEGTSNPNLYWYRQAAGRGLQLLFYSVGIGQISSEVPQNLSASRPQDRQFILSSKKLLLSDSGFYLCAWNQGEAGQPQHFGDGTRLSIL.

V usage is TRBV7-2 and J usage is TRBJ1-1, with 8 bases matching TRBD1. J gave up 7 bases and V 3 bases, and 10 bases lay outside the gene matches. The CDR3 is 15 residues long. The germline V gene encodes CDR1 SGHTA and CDR2 FQGNSA. CDR3 sequence: CASSFRRGRALEAFF. The CDR3, as DNA: TGTGCCAGCAGCTTTCGCAGGGGGCGGGCCCTTGAAGCTTTCTTT.

This chain links TRBV7-2 with TRBJ2-3, with TRBD2 as a possible D gene (6 bases). CDR1 is SGHTA, CDR2 FQGNSA, per germline. Trimming removed 1 base at V and 1 base at J, with 12 bases between. CDR3 size: 16 residues. CDR3 sequence: CASSLVPGGGTDTQYF. The CDR3 nucleotides are TGTGCCAGCAGCTTAGTCCCCGGCGGGGGCACAGATACGCAGTATTTT.